The present TCR beta chain was sequenced within a study of cytomegalovirus exposure and HLA in healthy donors. Overall study results and limits: Cytomegalovirus association was assigned to under 200 TCR beta chains. Most TCR sequences were rare, but some public TCRs occurred in many donors.

A word on this clone: Its matching antigen is unknown.

The protocol was immunoSEQ multiplex PCR, while the TCRdb copy is restricted to in-frame clones and leaves out a portion. The table lists approximately 57,000 clones, more than 80% of them singletons. CDR1 SGHNT and CDR2 YYREEE come from the germline V gene (reference sequence). The V gene end was trimmed by 1 base and the J gene end by 9 bases; junction bases not matched to a gene: 7. This CDR3 contains 16 residues. The V and J genes are TRBV5-4 and TRBJ2-1; 13 bases align to TRBD2. Sequences were obtained from PBMCs. The receptor's source is a woman aged 18-35 years in good health and CMV-seronegative. The CDR3 protein is CASSLYGTSGNPEQFF. Written as DNA, the CDR3 is TGTGCCAGCAGCTTGTACGGGACTAGCGGGAACCCTGAGCAGTTCTTC.